This TCR beta chain was observed in a study of technical replicates of blood from four donors. V lost 5 bases, J lost 4 bases, and 8 bases lay in between. The CDR3 loop spans 12 amino acids. Germline CDR1 reads SEHNR; CDR2 reads FQNEAQ (reference sequence). The assay was immunoSEQ multiplex PCR, and TCRdb's table has in-frame clones only and misses some. This table holds 75,000 to 100,000 clones, 85% to 95% found once. The specimen was T cells isolated from PBMCs. The V call is TRBV7-9, the J call TRBJ1-1; a weak D match, TRBD1 (6 bases). The clonotype originates from a human donor in good health. CDR3 sequence: CASSVRGTEAFF. The CDR3 DNA reads as TGTGCCAGCAGCGTCAGGGGCACTGAAGCTTTCTTT.